Below, 30 T cell receptor beta chains from the same sample are listed, as sequenced in a study of T cells in Graves' hyperthyroidism and ophthalmopathy. What was amplified from RNA transcripts were TCR beta CDR3 regions. Initially, a first-round RT-PCR of the TCR CDR3 employed the HTBI primer set. One entry per CDR3 protein, called by TCRdb with MiXCR from the multiplex PCR reads. Of some 270,000 distinct CDR3 sequences listed, around 26% are singletons. Sequencing was done on a sample of blood. The receptors derive from a middle-aged woman with Graves' ophthalmopathy.

This clonotype has ten or more counts. The chain joins TRBV20-1 to TRBJ2-6; D unclear. With 3 bases removed from V and 0 bases from J, the gap between germline ends came to 6 bases. Looked up from germline, CDR1 is DFQATT and CDR2 is SNEGSKA (reference sequence). CDR3 length equals 14 residues. The CDR3 DNA reads TGCAGTGCTAGCAGCCTCTCTGGGGCCAACGTCCTGACTTTC. It yields the protein CSASSLSGANVLTF.

This clonotype was counted at least ten times. This chain joins TRBV20-1 and TRBJ2-7, with 10 bases that match TRBD1. V lost 0 bases and J lost 4; bases outside the gene matches: 3. The CDR3 loop spans 14 amino acids. Germline CDR1 and CDR2: DFQATT and SNEGSKA (reference sequence). CDR3 residues: CSARDLGQGYEQYF. The DNA for the CDR3 is TGCAGTGCTAGAGATCTGGGACAGGGGTACGAGCAGTACTTC.

This clonotype has at least ten counts. The rearrangement uses TRBV18 and TRBJ2-5; no definite D call. Germline values: CDR1 KGHSH, CDR2 LQKENI. Trimming stripped 4 bases from V and 4 bases from J, with 16 bases between. This CDR3 region has 15 residues. The CDR3 sequence: CASSRAGSLGETQYF. The DNA for the CDR3 is TGTGCCAGCTCACGGGCCGGGTCCCTGGGAGAGACCCAGTACTTC.

The rearrangement links TRBV7-9 to TRBJ2-7; no definite D call. Germline CDR1 and CDR2: SEHNR and FQNEAQ (reference sequence). V lost 3 bases and J lost 1, with 10 bases in between. This CDR3 region has 14 residues. The CDR3, as DNA: TGTGCCAGCAGCTTGGCAGGAAAATCCTACGAGCAGTACTTC. Translating it yields CASSLAGKSYEQYF.

The DNA of the CDR3 is TGTGCCAGCAGTTTCCAGGACAGGTCGGGTGAGACCCAGTACTTC. It specifies CASSFQDRSGETQYF. J is TRBJ2-5 and V is TRBV12-3 or TRBV12-4, with TRBD1 identical over 7 bases. V trimming: 3 bases; J trimming: 5 bases; junction bases outside the gene matches: 9. The CDR3 extends over 15 amino acids.

This clonotype was counted many times. The V and J genes are TRBV30 and TRBJ1-6; 10 nucleotides align to TRBD1. CDR1 is GTSNPN and CDR2 is SVGIG in the germline V gene (reference sequence). With V trimmed by 5 bases and J by 10 bases, 8 bases remained unmatched. CDR3 size: 14 residues. This CDR3 is CAWGTGTGESPLHF. CDR3 DNA: TGTGCCTGGGGAACCGGGACAGGGGAATCACCCCTCCACTTT.

Many counts were recorded for this clonotype. The chain combines TRBV7-9 with TRBJ2-7; no clear D gene. The length of the CDR3 is 11 residues. Trimming cost V 5 bases and J 7 bases, with 9 bases left between them. Germline CDR1 is SEHNR and CDR2 is FQNEAQ (reference sequence). The CDR3 DNA sequence: TGTGCCAGCAGCCACGGGCGTGAGCAGTACTTC. Translating it yields CASSHGREQYF.

In its sample, this clonotype was seen many times. The rearrangement joins TRBV5-1 to TRBJ2-5; 12 bases match TRBD2. After removal of 3 bases from V and 5 bases from J, the junction contained 11 bases not matched to a gene. The CDR3 length is 17 residues. CDR1 and CDR2 from the germline V gene are SGHRS and YFSETQ. In DNA, the CDR3 is TGCGCCAGCAGCTCAGTATCTAGCGGGAGGGCCCGGGAGACCCAGTACTTC. Protein sequence: CASSSVSSGRARETQYF. Based on the CDR3 plus reference TRBV5-1 and TRBJ2-5, the full variable domain is KAGVTQTPRYLIKTRGQQVTLSCSPISGHRSVSWYQQTPGQGLQFLFEYFSETQRNKGNFPGRFSGRQFSNSRSEMNVSTLELGDSALYLCASSSVSSGRARETQYFGPGTRLLVL.

This sequence joins TRBV11-2 and TRBJ2-7; 8 bases map to TRBD2. The CDR3 spans 16 residues. Germline V CDR1 and CDR2: SGHAT, FQNNGV. V trimming: 4 bases; J trimming: 2 bases; junction bases outside the gene matches: 10. The CDR3 DNA is TGTGCCAGCAGCTACTCCACGGGAGGGGGAGCCTACGAGCAGTACTTC. As protein: CASSYSTGGGAYEQYF.

This clonotype was detected many times. The gene calls are TRBV6-1 and TRBJ1-5; no reliable D call. The CDR3 contains 15 residues. CDR1 MNHNS and CDR2 SASEGT come from the germline V gene. The V gene lost 1 base and the J gene lost 4 bases, with 11 bases spanning the gap. CDR3 coding DNA: TGTGCCAGCAGTGAAGAGGTCAGCCTAAATCAGCCCCAGCATTTT. Protein: CASSEEVSLNQPQHF.

As regards this clonotype: This clone may be a read error of a much larger clone one base away. V gene TRBV6-5 combines with J gene TRBJ2-7, with D unresolved. Germline lookup yields CDR1 MNHEY and CDR2 SVGAGI. Trimming cost V 7 bases and J 1 base, with 11 bases left between them. This CDR3 comprises 13 residues. The CDR3 region has the DNA TGTGCCAGCATTAGGGTCAGATCCTACGAGCAGTACTTC. This translates into CASIRVRSYEQYF.

The rearrangement links TRBV6-4 to TRBJ2-3; 11 bases agree with TRBD2. This CDR3 spans 16 amino acids. After removal of 0 bases from V and 4 bases from J, the junction contained 3 bases not matched to a gene. Germline V gene sequence: CDR1 MRHNA, CDR2 SNTAGT. CDR3 nucleotide sequence: TGTGCCAGCAGTGACTCCGGGACTAGCGGTCCAGATACGCAGTATTTT. Protein sequence: CASSDSGTSGPDTQYF.

Remarks on this clonotype: Since a much larger clone is just one base distant, this may be a read error. This sequence joins TRBV7-2 and TRBJ2-2, with 10 bases matching TRBD2. Trimming at V came to 5 bases and at J to 9 bases, leaving 9 bases not matched to a gene. There are 15 residues in the CDR3. The germline V gene encodes CDR1 SGHTA and CDR2 FQGNSA. The CDR3 sequence: CASSHQREGIRELFF. The CDR3 nucleotides read TGTGCCAGCAGCCACCAGCGGGAGGGGATCAGGGAGCTGTTTTTT.

The V gene is TRBV5-1, the J gene TRBJ1-1; a weak D match, TRBD1 (5 bases). Trimming cost V 1 base and J 7 bases, with 14 bases left between them. The CDR3 has 14 amino acids. Germline assignment: CDR1 SGHRS and CDR2 YFSETQ. This CDR3 is CASSLKGGHREAFF. CDR3 bases: TGCGCCAGCAGCTTGAAAGGAGGACATCGTGAAGCTTTCTTT.

This clonotype was seen ten or more times. V is TRBV11-1 and J is TRBJ1-1; D is unclear. CDR1 and CDR2 from the germline V gene are SGHAT and FQDESV (reference sequence). This CDR3 has 16 residues. V lost 1 base and J lost 3, with 15 bases in between. This CDR3 is CASSLVGGDSDTEAFF. The CDR3, as DNA: TGTGCCAGCAGCTTAGTGGGTGGGGATTCGGACACTGAAGCTTTCTTT.

This clonotype has at least ten counts. CDR3 sequence (DNA): TGTGCCAGCAGCTTATATGGGACAGATGAAGCTTTCTTT. Translated, it gives CASSLYGTDEAFF. The chain employs TRBV7-2 and TRBJ1-1, with 7 nucleotides matching TRBD1. V was pared by 2 bases and J by 7 bases, with 4 bases of the junction left unmatched. Germline V CDR1 and CDR2: SGHTA, FQGNSA. There are 13 residues in the CDR3.

This clonotype was counted a few times. This chain links TRBV12-3 or TRBV12-4 with TRBJ1-6; D may be TRBD1 (5 bases). Trimming took off 3 bases at V and 10 bases at J, with 10 bases between the two ends. The CDR3 loop spans 13 amino acids. CDR3 sequence (DNA): TGTGCCAGCAGTTTGGACAACGGCTCACCCCTCCACTTT. Translated: CASSLDNGSPLHF.

This clonotype was counted many times. The chain recombines TRBV24-1 with TRBJ2-7; 13 bases map to TRBD2. Germline V gene lookup returns CDR1 KGHDR and CDR2 SFDVKD. V lost 5 bases and J lost 2; bases outside the gene matches: 2. This CDR3 is built from 15 residues. The CDR3 here is CATSGTSGGAYEQYF. The CDR3 DNA reads as TGTGCCACCAGTGGGACTAGCGGGGGTGCCTACGAGCAGTACTTC.

This clonotype was observed at least ten times. The chain couples TRBV2 to TRBJ2-2; D is perhaps TRBD2 (5 bases). The CDR3 has 14 residues. Per germline, CDR1 SNHLY and CDR2 FYNNEI. Trimming removed 7 bases at V and 7 bases at J, with 16 bases between. CDR3 nucleotide sequence: TGTGCCAGCAAGGCAGGAGAACTAGGCGGGGAGCTGTTTTTT. Translation: CASKAGELGGELFF.

This clonotype was recorded many times. V is TRBV30 and J is TRBJ2-7, with D perhaps TRBD2 (6 bases). This CDR3 spans 14 amino acids. Germline CDR1 is GTSNPN and CDR2 is SVGIG (reference sequence). Trimming left V 6 bases short and J 0 bases short, with 15 bases between. The CDR3 loop reads CACHMGGNSYEQYF. As DNA, the CDR3 is TGTGCCTGCCATATGGGCGGGAACTCCTACGAGCAGTACTTC.

This clonotype has at least ten counts. This chain connects TRBV7-9 to TRBJ2-7; no firm D call. V was pared by 5 bases and J by 4 bases, with 12 bases between. The CDR3 has 13 residues. Germline CDR1 reads SEHNR; CDR2 reads FQNEAQ (reference sequence). The CDR3 reads CASSPRLGYEQYF. DNA of the CDR3: TGTGCCAGCAGCCCCCGCTTAGGATACGAGCAGTACTTC.

This clonotype was detected only a few times. The V and J genes are TRBV10-3 and TRBJ2-3; TRBD2 agrees at 10 bases. Germline V gene data show CDR1 as ENHRY and CDR2 as SYGVKD. The CDR3 contains 18 residues. V was clipped by 6 bases and J by 2 bases; unmatched bases: 14. CDR3 sequence reads: CAIRDPLAGVGDTDTQYF. DNA for the CDR3: TGTGCCATCAGGGACCCTCTAGCGGGAGTTGGTGACACAGATACGCAGTATTTT.

This clonotype was detected ten times or more. The chain joins TRBV24-1 to TRBJ1-2, with D unresolved. The CDR3 has 12 residues. V was pared by 6 bases and J by 3 bases, with 7 bases between. Germline CDR1 and CDR2: KGHDR and SFDVKD. CDR3 nucleotide sequence: TGTGCCACCAGTAGGCGGGACTATGGCTACACCTTC. Amino acids: CATSRRDYGYTF.

The table lists this clonotype with a few counts. This chain links TRBV5-1 with TRBJ2-1, with D tentatively TRBD1 or TRBD2 (5 bases each). The CDR3 runs to 14 residues. Between the trimmed V and J ends, which lost 5 bases and 6 bases, there was a span of 15 bases. Germline loops: CDR1 SGHRS, CDR2 YFSETQ. The CDR3 region is CASRGVGGPNEQFF. The DNA for the CDR3 is TGCGCCAGCAGGGGGGTGGGCGGACCCAATGAGCAGTTCTTC.

This clonotype came up many times. The chain joins TRBV2 to TRBJ2-5, with a possible D match to TRBD1 (5 bases). The CDR3 totals 13 residues. Trimming took 8 bases from V and 0 from J, leaving 10 bases between them. Germline assignment: CDR1 SNHLY and CDR2 FYNNEI. CDR3 amino acids: CASQSGYQETQYF. As DNA, the CDR3 is TGTGCCAGCCAGTCAGGGTACCAAGAGACCCAGTACTTC. Full variable domain (remainder filled in from reference TRBV2 and TRBJ2-5): EPEVTQTPSHQVTQMGQEVILRCVPISNHLYFYWYRQILGQKVEFLVSFYNNEISEKSEIFDDQFSVERPDGSNFTLKIRSTKLEDSAMYFCASQSGYQETQYFGPGTRLLVL.

This clonotype was found many times. This chain uses TRBV5-1 with TRBJ2-7; D perhaps matches TRBD1 (6 bases). The germline CDR1 and CDR2 sequences are SGHRS and YFSETQ. The CDR3 length is 15 residues. V was shortened by 2 bases and J by 6 bases, with 18 bases between the two germline ends. CDR3 bases: TGCGCCAGCAGCTTCCAGACAGGTGAGGGCATCGAGCAGTACTTC. Translating gives CASSFQTGEGIEQYF.

This chain links TRBV3-1 with TRBJ2-7; possibly TRBD2 for D (6 bases). Trimming removed 3 bases from V and 4 bases from J, with 16 bases in between. Germline V CDR1 and CDR2: LGHDT, YNNKEL (reference sequence). CDR3 size: 15 residues. The CDR3 nucleotides read TGTGCCAGCAGCCATACGACTAGTCGGAGGTACGAGCAGTACTTC. This translates into CASSHTTSRRYEQYF.

The chain carries TRBV2 and TRBJ1-2, with a weak D call TRBD1 (5 bases). The CDR3 runs to 15 residues. Trimming took 5 bases from V and 3 from J, leaving 16 bases between them. Per germline, CDR1 SNHLY and CDR2 FYNNEI. The CDR3 loop is CASSPLPGRDYGYTF. The CDR3 region has the DNA TGTGCCAGCAGTCCTCTACCGGGGCGCGACTATGGCTACACCTTC. Full variable domain (rest looked up from reference TRBV2 and TRBJ1-2): EPEVTQTPSHQVTQMGQEVILRCVPISNHLYFYWYRQILGQKVEFLVSFYNNEISEKSEIFDDQFSVERPDGSNFTLKIRSTKLEDSAMYFCASSPLPGRDYGYTFGSGTRLTVV.

J is TRBJ2-7 and V is TRBV2; possible D gene TRBD2, 5 bases. Germline values: CDR1 SNHLY, CDR2 FYNNEI. The CDR3 loop spans 15 amino acids. Trimming took off 6 bases at V and 4 bases at J, with 19 bases between the two ends. For the CDR3, the DNA is TGTGCCAGCAGAACCGACCCGGGAAGTGAGTACGAGCAGTACTTC. Its translation is CASRTDPGSEYEQYF.

Many counts were recorded for this clonotype. The genes are TRBV12-3 or TRBV12-4 and TRBJ1-5, with D perhaps matching TRBD1 (5 bases). Trimming left V 5 bases short and J 9 bases short, with 17 bases between. This CDR3 is built from 14 residues. The CDR3 DNA is TGTGCCAGCAGTCCCGTGCAGGGACCCGGGCCCCAGCATTTT. The encoded protein is CASSPVQGPGPQHF.